The present T cell receptor (beta chain) was sequenced within a study of Tregs in tolerant kidney transplant recipients. Trimming took 4 bases from V and 6 from J; bases not matched to a gene: 8. CDR3 length: 14 amino acids. Germline assignment: CDR1 SGHNT and CDR2 YYREEE (reference sequence). Study-wide findings and caveats: Expanding Tregs on activated donor B cells appeared to best identify donor-specific TCRbeta clones.

Measured with immunoSEQ multiplex PCR; TCRdb has only the in-frame clones, and not every one. The table records 35,000 to 50,000 clones, around 95% of them present only once. Concerning this clone itself: Its antigen is unidentified.

This chain links TRBV5-4 with TRBJ2-7, with 9 bases aligning to TRBD1. This clonotype originated in a human donor in good health. The sample consisted of Tregs from blood cultured with allogeneic cells. DNA of the CDR3: TGTGCCAGCAGCGGGGGACAGGGTGACGTCGAGCAGTACTTC. Its protein is CASSGGQGDVEQYF.